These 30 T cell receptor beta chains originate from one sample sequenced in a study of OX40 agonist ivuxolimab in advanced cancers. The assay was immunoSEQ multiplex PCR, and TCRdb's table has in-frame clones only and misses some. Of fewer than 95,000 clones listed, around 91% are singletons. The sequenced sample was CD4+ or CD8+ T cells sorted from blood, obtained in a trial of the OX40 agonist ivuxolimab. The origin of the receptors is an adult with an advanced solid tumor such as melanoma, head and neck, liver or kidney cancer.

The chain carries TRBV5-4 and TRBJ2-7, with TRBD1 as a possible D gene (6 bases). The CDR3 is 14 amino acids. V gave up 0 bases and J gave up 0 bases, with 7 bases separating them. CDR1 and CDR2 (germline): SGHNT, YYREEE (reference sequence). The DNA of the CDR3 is TGTGCCAGCAGCTTGGGACAGGCCTCCTACGAGCAGTACTTC. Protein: CASSLGQASYEQYF.

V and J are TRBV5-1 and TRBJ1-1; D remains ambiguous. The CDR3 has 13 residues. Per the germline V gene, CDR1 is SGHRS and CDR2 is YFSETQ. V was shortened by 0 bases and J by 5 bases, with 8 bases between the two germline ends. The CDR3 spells CASSLGGGTEAFF. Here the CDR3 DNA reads TGCGCCAGCAGCTTGGGGGGAGGAACTGAAGCTTTCTTT.

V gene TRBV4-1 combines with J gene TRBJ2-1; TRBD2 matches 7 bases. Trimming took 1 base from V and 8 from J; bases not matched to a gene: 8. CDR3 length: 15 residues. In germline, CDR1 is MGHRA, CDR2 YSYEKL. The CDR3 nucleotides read TGCGCCAGCAGCCAAGCCCCCTGGCGGGAGCATGAGCAGTTCTTC. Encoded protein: CASSQAPWREHEQFF.

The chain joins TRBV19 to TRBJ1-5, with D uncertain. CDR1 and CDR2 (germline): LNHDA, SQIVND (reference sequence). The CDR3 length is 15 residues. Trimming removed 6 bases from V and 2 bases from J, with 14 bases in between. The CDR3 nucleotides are TGTGCCAGTAGCCACCTTACAGAGGGCAATCAGCCCCAGCATTTT. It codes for CASSHLTEGNQPQHF. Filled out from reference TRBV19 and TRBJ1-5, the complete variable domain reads DGGITQSPKYLFRKEGQNVTLSCEQNLNHDAMYWYRQDPGQGLRLIYYSQIVNDFQKGDIAEGYSVSREKKESFPLTVTSAQKNPTAFYLCASSHLTEGNQPQHFGDGTRLSIL.

The CDR3 DNA is TGCAGTGCTATGGGGTCCTACGAGCAGTACTTC. This sequence encodes CSAMGSYEQYF. The rearrangement joins TRBV20-1 to TRBJ2-7; no definite D call. The CDR3 is made up of 11 amino acids. Trimming pared 4 bases from V and 1 base from J, leaving 5 bases between. Germline assignment: CDR1 DFQATT and CDR2 SNEGSKA (reference sequence).

This CDR3 is CASSSRQGATEAFF. The CDR3 nucleotides are TGTGCCAGCAGTAGCCGACAGGGGGCAACTGAAGCTTTCTTT. V usage is TRBV2 and J usage is TRBJ1-1, with TRBD1 matching 10 bases. Germline loops: CDR1 SNHLY, CDR2 FYNNEI. Germline trimming cut 5 bases from V and 5 bases from J; bases unmatched to any gene: 5. The CDR3 runs 14 residues.

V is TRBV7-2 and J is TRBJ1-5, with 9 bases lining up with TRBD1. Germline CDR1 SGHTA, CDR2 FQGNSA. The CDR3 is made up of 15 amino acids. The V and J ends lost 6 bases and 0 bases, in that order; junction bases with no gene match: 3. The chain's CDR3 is CASREQGASNQPQHF. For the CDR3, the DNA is TGTGCCAGCAGAGAACAGGGGGCTAGCAATCAGCCCCAGCATTTT. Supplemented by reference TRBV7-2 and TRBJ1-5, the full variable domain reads GAGVSQSPSNKVTEKGKDVELRCDPISGHTALYWYRQSLGQGLEFLIYFQGNSAPDKSGLPSDRFSAERTGGSVSTLTIQRTQQEDSAVYLCASREQGASNQPQHFGDGTRLSIL.

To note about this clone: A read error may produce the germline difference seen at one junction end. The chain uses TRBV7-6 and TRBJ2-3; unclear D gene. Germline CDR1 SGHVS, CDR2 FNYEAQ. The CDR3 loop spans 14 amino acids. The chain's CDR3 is CASSLGLSTDTQYF. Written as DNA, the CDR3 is TGTGCCAGCAGTTTAGGGTTGAGCACAGATACGCAGTATTTT. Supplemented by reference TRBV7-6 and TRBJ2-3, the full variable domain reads GAGVSQSPRYKVTKRGQDVALRCDPISGHVSLYWYRQALGQGPEFLTYFNYEAQQDKSGLPNDRFSAERPEGSISTLTIQRTEQRDSAMYRCASSLGLSTDTQYFGPGTRLTVL.

The CDR3 reads CASSFSGAEPQYF. CDR3 coding DNA: TGTGCCAGCAGCTTCTCAGGGGCCGAGCCGCAGTATTTT. The chain has TRBV7-8 and TRBJ2-3, with TRBD1 as a possible D gene (6 bases). Trimming took off 3 bases at V and 10 bases at J, with 14 bases between the two ends. CDR1 is SGHVS and CDR2 is FQNEAQ in the germline V gene. The CDR3 sequence is 13 residues long.

CDR3 coding DNA: TGTGCCAGCAGTGCATCCGGGGGGCGCACAGATACGCAGTATTTT. It specifies CASSASGGRTDTQYF. V and J are TRBV28 and TRBJ2-3, with D possibly matching TRBD2 (7 bases). V was shortened by 5 bases and J by 1 base, with 13 bases between the two germline ends. The CDR3 sequence is 15 residues long. The germline CDR1 and CDR2 sequences are MDHEN and SYDVKM. Combining the CDR3 with reference TRBV28 and TRBJ2-3 gives the whole variable domain DVKVTQSSRYLVKRTGEKVFLECVQDMDHENMFWYRQDPGLGLRLIYFSYDVKMKEKGDIPEGYSVSREKKERFSLILESASTNQTSMYLCASSASGGRTDTQYFGPGTRLTVL.

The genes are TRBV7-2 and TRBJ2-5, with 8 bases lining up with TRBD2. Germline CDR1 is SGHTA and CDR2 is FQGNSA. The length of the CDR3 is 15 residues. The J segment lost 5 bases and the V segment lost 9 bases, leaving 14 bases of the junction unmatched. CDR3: CASTDMGTRSETQYF. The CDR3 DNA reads TGTGCCAGTACGGACATGGGGACTAGGAGCGAGACCCAGTACTTC.

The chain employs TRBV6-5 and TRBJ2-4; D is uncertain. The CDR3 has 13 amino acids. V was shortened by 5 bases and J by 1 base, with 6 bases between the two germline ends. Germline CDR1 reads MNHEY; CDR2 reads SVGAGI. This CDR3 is CASSPPAKNIQYF. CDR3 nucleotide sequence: TGTGCCAGCAGTCCCCCTGCCAAAAACATTCAGTACTTC.

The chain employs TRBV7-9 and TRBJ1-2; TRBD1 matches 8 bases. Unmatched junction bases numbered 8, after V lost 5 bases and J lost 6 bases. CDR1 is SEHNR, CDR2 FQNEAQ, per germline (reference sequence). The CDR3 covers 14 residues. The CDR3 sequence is CASSPRQGRDGYTF. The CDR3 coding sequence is TGTGCCAGCAGCCCCAGACAGGGGAGGGATGGCTACACCTTC.

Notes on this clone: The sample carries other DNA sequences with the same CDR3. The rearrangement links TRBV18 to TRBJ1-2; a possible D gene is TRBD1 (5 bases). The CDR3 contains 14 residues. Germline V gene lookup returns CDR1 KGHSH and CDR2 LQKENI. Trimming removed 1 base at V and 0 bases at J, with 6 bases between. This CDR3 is CASSPRGANYGYTF. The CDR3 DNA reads TGTGCCAGCTCACCACGGGGGGCTAACTATGGCTACACCTTC.

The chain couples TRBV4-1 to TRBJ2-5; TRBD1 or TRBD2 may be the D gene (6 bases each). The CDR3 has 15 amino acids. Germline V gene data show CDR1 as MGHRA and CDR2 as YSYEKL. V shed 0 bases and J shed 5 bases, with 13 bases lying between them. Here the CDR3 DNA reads TGCGCCAGCAGCCAAGAGGACGGGGGCGTGGAGACCCAGTACTTC. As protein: CASSQEDGGVETQYF.

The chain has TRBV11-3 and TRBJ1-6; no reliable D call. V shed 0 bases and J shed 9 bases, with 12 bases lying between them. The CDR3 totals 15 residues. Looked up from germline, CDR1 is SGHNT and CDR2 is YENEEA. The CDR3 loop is CASSLEAGSGSPLHF. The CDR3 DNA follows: TGTGCCAGCAGCTTAGAGGCGGGCAGTGGTTCACCCCTCCACTTT.

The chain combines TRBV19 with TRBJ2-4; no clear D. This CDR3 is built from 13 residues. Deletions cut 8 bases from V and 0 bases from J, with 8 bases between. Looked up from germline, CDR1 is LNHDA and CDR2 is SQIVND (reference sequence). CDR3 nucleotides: TGTGCCAGTTTTAGTTTAGCCAAAAACATTCAGTACTTC. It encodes CASFSLAKNIQYF.

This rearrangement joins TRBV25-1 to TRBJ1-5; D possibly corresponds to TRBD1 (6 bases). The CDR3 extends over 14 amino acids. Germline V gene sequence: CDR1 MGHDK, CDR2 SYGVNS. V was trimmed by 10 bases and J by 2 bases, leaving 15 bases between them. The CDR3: CATGGGIGNQPQHF. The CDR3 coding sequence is TGTGCCACCGGGGGCGGCATTGGCAATCAGCCCCAGCATTTT. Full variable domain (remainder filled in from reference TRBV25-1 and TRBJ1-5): EADIYQTPRYLVIGTGKKITLECSQTMGHDKMYWYQQDPGMELHLIHYSYGVNSTEKGDLSSESTVSRIRTEHFPLTLESARPSHTSQYLCATGGGIGNQPQHFGDGTRLSIL.

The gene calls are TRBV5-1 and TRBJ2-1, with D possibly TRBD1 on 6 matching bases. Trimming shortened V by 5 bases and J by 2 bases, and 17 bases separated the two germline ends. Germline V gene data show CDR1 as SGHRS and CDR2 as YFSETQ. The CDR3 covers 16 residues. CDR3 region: CASRLAPGTTYNEQFF. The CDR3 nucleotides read TGCGCCAGCAGATTAGCCCCCGGGACAACCTACAATGAGCAGTTCTTC.

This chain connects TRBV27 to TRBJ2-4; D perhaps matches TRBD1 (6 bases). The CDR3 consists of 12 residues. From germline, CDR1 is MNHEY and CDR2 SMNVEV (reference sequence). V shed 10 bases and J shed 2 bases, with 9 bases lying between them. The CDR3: CATQGSKNIQYF. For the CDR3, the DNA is TGTGCCACACAGGGATCCAAAAACATTCAGTACTTC.

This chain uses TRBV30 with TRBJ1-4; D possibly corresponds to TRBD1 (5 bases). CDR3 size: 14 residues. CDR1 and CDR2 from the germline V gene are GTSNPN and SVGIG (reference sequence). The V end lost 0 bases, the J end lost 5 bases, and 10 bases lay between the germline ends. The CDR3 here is CAWSVTASNEKLFF. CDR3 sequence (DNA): TGTGCCTGGAGTGTGACAGCCTCGAATGAAAAACTGTTTTTT.

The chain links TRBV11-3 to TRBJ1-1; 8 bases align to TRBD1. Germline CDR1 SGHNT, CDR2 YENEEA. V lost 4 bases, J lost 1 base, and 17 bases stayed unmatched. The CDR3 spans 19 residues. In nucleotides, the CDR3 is TGTGCCAGCAGCTCGACCCCCGGCGGCAGGGGGCGCCCGAACACTGAAGCTTTCTTT. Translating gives CASSSTPGGRGRPNTEAFF.

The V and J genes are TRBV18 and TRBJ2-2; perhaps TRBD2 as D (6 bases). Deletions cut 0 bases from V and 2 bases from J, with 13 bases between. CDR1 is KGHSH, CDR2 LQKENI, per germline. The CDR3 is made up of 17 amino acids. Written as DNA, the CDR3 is TGTGCCAGCTCACCACCGAGGCTAGCGATTAACACCGGGGAGCTGTTTTTT. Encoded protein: CASSPPRLAINTGELFF. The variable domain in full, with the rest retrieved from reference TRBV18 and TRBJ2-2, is NAGVMQNPRHLVRRRGQEARLRCSPMKGHSHVYWYRQLPEEGLKFMVYLQKENIIDESGMPKERFSAEFPKEGPSILRIQQVVRGDSAAYFCASSPPRLAINTGELFFGEGSRLTVL.

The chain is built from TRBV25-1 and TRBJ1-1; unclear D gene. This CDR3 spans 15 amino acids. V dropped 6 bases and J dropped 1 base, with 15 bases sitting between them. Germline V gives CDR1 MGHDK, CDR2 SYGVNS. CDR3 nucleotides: TGTGCCAGCAGATCACGGGGAGGAGGGAACACTGAAGCTTTCTTT. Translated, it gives CASRSRGGGNTEAFF.

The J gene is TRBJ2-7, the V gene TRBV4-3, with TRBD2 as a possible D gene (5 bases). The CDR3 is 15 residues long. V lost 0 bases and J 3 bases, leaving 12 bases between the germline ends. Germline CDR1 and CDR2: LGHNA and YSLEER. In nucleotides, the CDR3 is TGCGCCAGCAGCCAAGAGGGTAACCGGGGCTACGAGCAGTACTTC. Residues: CASSQEGNRGYEQYF.

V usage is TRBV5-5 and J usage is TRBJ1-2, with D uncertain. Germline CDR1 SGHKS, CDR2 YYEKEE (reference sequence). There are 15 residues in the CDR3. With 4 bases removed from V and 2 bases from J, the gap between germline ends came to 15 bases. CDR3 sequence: CASSTDITSNYGYTF. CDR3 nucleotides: TGTGCCAGCAGCACCGACATTACAAGCAACTATGGCTACACCTTC.

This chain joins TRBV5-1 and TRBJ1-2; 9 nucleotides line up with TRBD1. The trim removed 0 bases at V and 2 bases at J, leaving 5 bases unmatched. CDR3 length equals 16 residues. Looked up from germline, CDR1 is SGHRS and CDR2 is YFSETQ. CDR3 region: CASSLAVGTGNYGYTF. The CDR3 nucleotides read TGCGCCAGCAGCTTGGCGGTGGGGACAGGGAACTATGGCTACACCTTC. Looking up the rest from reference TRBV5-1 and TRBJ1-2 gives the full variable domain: KAGVTQTPRYLIKTRGQQVTLSCSPISGHRSVSWYQQTPGQGLQFLFEYFSETQRNKGNFPGRFSGRQFSNSRSEMNVSTLELGDSALYLCASSLAVGTGNYGYTFGSGTRLTVV.

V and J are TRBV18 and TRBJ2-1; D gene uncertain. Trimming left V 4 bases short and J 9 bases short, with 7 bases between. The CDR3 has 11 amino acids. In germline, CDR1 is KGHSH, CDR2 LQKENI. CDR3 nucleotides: TGTGCCAGCTCACGAGCACGTGAGCAGTTCTTC. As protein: CASSRAREQFF.

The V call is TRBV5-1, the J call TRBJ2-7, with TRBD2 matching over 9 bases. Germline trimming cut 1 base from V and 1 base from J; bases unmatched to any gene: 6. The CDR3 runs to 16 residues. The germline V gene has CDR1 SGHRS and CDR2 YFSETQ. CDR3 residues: CASSLNLAGSSYEQYF. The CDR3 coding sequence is TGCGCCAGCAGCTTGAATCTAGCGGGATCATCCTACGAGCAGTACTTC.

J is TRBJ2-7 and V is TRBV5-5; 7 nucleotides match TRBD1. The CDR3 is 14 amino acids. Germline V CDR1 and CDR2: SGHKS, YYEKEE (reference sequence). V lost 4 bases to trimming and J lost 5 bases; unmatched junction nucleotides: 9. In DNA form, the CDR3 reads TGTGCCAGCAGCCCGACAGGGCTGTTTAACGAGCAGTACTTC. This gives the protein CASSPTGLFNEQYF.